These 23 T cell receptor beta chains originate from one sample sequenced in a study of T cells after posttransplantation cyclophosphamide. Here immunoSEQ multiplex PCR was the method, and the copy in TCRdb shows in-frame clones only, minus some. This repertoire lists about 38,000 clones without singletons; more than 2% sits in the top ten. Sequencing was done on a sample of PBMCs. These receptors all come from a man aged 45 to 65 in good health, CMV-negative, and a related stem cell transplant donor.

This clone was detected many times. CDR3 in amino acids: CATSSRQGANTEAFF. The CDR3 DNA reads as TGTGCCACCAGCAGTCGACAGGGGGCGAACACTGAAGCTTTCTTT. The J gene is TRBJ1-1, the V gene TRBV15; 10 positions agree with TRBD1. Germline-derived CDR1 and CDR2 are LNHNV and YYDKDF (reference sequence). V lost 3 bases and J lost 1; bases outside the gene matches: 2. This CDR3 contains 15 residues.

Many counts were recorded for this clone. V is TRBV7-2 and J is TRBJ2-1; TRBD1 might be the D (6 bases). CDR1 and CDR2 (germline): SGHTA, FQGNSA. The ends were cut back, 7 bases at V and 4 bases at J, with 17 bases in the middle. The length of the CDR3 is 15 residues. Written as DNA, the CDR3 is TGTGCCAGCACCCAAGCGTACAGGGTATACAATGAGCAGTTCTTC. Its translation is CASTQAYRVYNEQFF. The complete variable domain, with remaining parts taken from reference TRBV7-2 and TRBJ2-1, reads GAGVSQSPSNKVTEKGKDVELRCDPISGHTALYWYRQSLGQGLEFLIYFQGNSAPDKSGLPSDRFSAERTGGSVSTLTIQRTQQEDSAVYLCASTQAYRVYNEQFFGPGTRLTVL.

This clone was observed at least ten times. J is TRBJ1-4 and V is TRBV5-6; tentatively, D is TRBD1 (5 bases). V dropped 4 bases and J dropped 0 bases, with 13 bases sitting between them. The CDR3 runs 16 residues. Germline V CDR1 and CDR2: SGHDT, YYEEEE. This chain's CDR3 is CASSRGGDSTNEKLFF. The DNA for the CDR3 is TGTGCCAGCAGCAGGGGTGGGGACTCAACTAATGAAAAACTGTTTTTT.

This clone was recorded many times. The V and J genes are TRBV5-1 and TRBJ1-1; possible D gene TRBD1, 6 bases. CDR3 length: 15 amino acids. V shed 4 bases and J shed 1 base, with 14 bases lying between them. CDR1 SGHRS and CDR2 YFSETQ come from the germline V gene. The DNA for the CDR3 is TGCGCCAGCAGCCAGATGACAGGCTCGAACACTGAAGCTTTCTTT. Amino acid sequence: CASSQMTGSNTEAFF.

The sample holds many counts of this clone. The V and J genes are TRBV5-6 and TRBJ2-7; 7 bases are a match to TRBD2. This CDR3 comprises 16 residues. Looked up from germline, CDR1 is SGHDT and CDR2 is YYEEEE. J was trimmed by 2 bases and V by 0 bases; bases with no gene match: 8. CDR3 in amino acids: CASSLVGWGGTYEQYF. CDR3 in DNA: TGTGCCAGCAGCTTGGTGGGTTGGGGGGGTACCTACGAGCAGTACTTC.

This clone was counted many times. The J gene is TRBJ2-2, the V gene TRBV2, with D maybe TRBD1 (6 bases). CDR1 and CDR2 (germline): SNHLY, FYNNEI. Trimming removed 2 bases from V and 5 bases from J, with 9 bases in between. This CDR3 spans 14 amino acids. The CDR3 sequence is CASSEYRETGELFF. CDR3 nucleotides: TGTGCCAGCAGTGAATACAGGGAAACCGGGGAGCTGTTTTTT. Using reference TRBV2 and TRBJ2-2 for the parts outside the CDR3, the full variable domain is EPEVTQTPSHQVTQMGQEVILRCVPISNHLYFYWYRQILGQKVEFLVSFYNNEISEKSEIFDDQFSVERPDGSNFTLKIRSTKLEDSAMYFCASSEYRETGELFFGEGSRLTVL.

The sample holds many counts of this clone. The chain couples TRBV13 to TRBJ1-5; D unresolved. This CDR3 spans 13 amino acids. Germline lookup yields CDR1 PRHDT and CDR2 FYEKMQ (reference sequence). Deletions cut 3 bases from V and 4 bases from J, with 7 bases between. The CDR3 nucleotides read TGTGCCAGCAGCTTTAGTAGAAATCAGCCCCAGCATTTT. Translation: CASSFSRNQPQHF.

The sample holds many counts of this clone. The sample contains more than one DNA sequence encoding this CDR3. The chain links TRBV5-1 to TRBJ1-5, with TRBD1 as a possible D gene (5 bases). V was clipped by 0 bases and J by 5 bases, with 6 bases between them. The V gene's germline CDR1 is SGHRS and CDR2 YFSETQ. This CDR3 region has 13 residues. CDR3 nucleotide sequence: TGCGCCAGCAGCTTGGCGGGGGATCAGCCCCAGCATTTT. Its translation: CASSLAGDQPQHF.

In its sample, this clone was seen many times. The rearrangement uses TRBV7-2 and TRBJ2-7, with 9 nucleotides matching TRBD1. This CDR3 contains 14 residues. Germline V lookup: CDR1 SGHTA, CDR2 FQGNSA. V was clipped by 5 bases and J by 0 bases; unmatched bases: 2. For the CDR3, the DNA is TGTGCCAGCAGCGGACAGGGGAGCTCCTACGAGCAGTACTTC. This gives the protein CASSGQGSSYEQYF.

This clone was seen many times. This sequence joins TRBV7-2 and TRBJ2-4, with TRBD2 matching over 9 bases. This CDR3 comprises 16 residues. Germline-derived CDR1 and CDR2 are SGHTA and FQGNSA. V gave up 5 bases and J gave up 0 bases; unmatched junction bases: 5. The CDR3 region has the DNA TGTGCCAGCAGCATTAGCGGGAGCGGAGCCAAAAACATTCAGTACTTC. Its protein is CASSISGSGAKNIQYF.

This clone was counted ten times or more. The V gene is TRBV5-1, the J gene TRBJ1-2, with 8 bases identical to TRBD1. Trimming took 6 bases from V and 2 from J; bases not matched to a gene: 9. Germline CDR1 is SGHRS and CDR2 is YFSETQ. CDR3 length equals 15 residues. The CDR3: CASTYTGGTNYGYTF. The CDR3 DNA is TGCGCCAGCACCTACACAGGGGGAACCAACTATGGCTACACCTTC.

The V call is TRBV6-5, the J call TRBJ2-5, with TRBD1 identical over 9 bases. The DNA matches TRBJ2-7 better at its end, which makes the J call doubtful. Germline assignment: CDR1 MNHEY and CDR2 SVGAGI. The CDR3 is 15 residues long. CDR3 residues: CASSSNRGPVDEQYF. The DNA of the CDR3 is TGTGCCAGCAGTTCGAACAGGGGGCCGGTGGACGAGCAGTACTTC.

This clone has ten or more counts. V gene TRBV2 combines with J gene TRBJ2-7; 11 nucleotides match TRBD2. This CDR3 has 15 residues. J lost 4 bases, V lost 7 bases, and 9 bases had no gene match. Germline V lookup: CDR1 SNHLY, CDR2 FYNNEI. The CDR3 coding sequence is TGTGCCAGCACTAGACTAGCGGGGATCAAATACGAGCAGTACTTC. It encodes CASTRLAGIKYEQYF.

This clone was seen at least ten times. The chain combines TRBV5-8 with TRBJ1-5; 7 bases match TRBD1. Germline V gene sequence: CDR1 SGHTS, CDR2 YDEGEE. Trimming cost V 4 bases and J 5 bases; bases outside gene matches: 9. This CDR3 is 15 amino acids long. This chain's CDR3 is CASSGGTASDQPQHF. The CDR3 region has the DNA TGTGCCAGCAGCGGCGGGACAGCGTCCGATCAGCCCCAGCATTTT.

This clone was observed at least ten times. This chain joins TRBV4-1 and TRBJ1-1; D not certain. CDR1 is MGHRA and CDR2 is YSYEKL in the germline V gene. V gave up 3 bases and J gave up 10 bases, with 15 bases separating them. There are 13 residues in the CDR3. The CDR3: CASSHGREGRAFF. In DNA form, the CDR3 reads TGCGCCAGCAGCCACGGTAGGGAGGGAAGAGCTTTCTTT.

The gene calls are TRBV19 and TRBJ2-7; 8 positions agree with TRBD1. The V gene end was trimmed by 4 bases and the J gene end by 6 bases; junction bases not matched to a gene: 5. Looked up from germline, CDR1 is LNHDA and CDR2 is SQIVND (reference sequence). The length of the CDR3 is 13 residues. The CDR3 is CASSTRDRGEQYF. Here the CDR3 DNA reads TGTGCCAGTAGTACACGAGACAGGGGCGAGCAGTACTTC.

The sample holds many counts of this clone. This sequence joins TRBV25-1 and TRBJ2-7; a possible D gene is TRBD2 (6 bases). The germline CDR1 and CDR2 sequences are MGHDK and SYGVNS. The CDR3 has 15 amino acids. The V end was cut by 6 bases, the J end by 0 bases, with 15 bases between. This chain's CDR3 is CASSAGRMSSYEQYF. Written as DNA, the CDR3 is TGTGCCAGCAGCGCGGGACGGATGAGCTCCTACGAGCAGTACTTC.

This clone was counted at least ten times. The V call is TRBV4-1, the J call TRBJ2-2, with 11 positions matching TRBD2. In germline, CDR1 is MGHRA, CDR2 YSYEKL. CDR3 size: 15 residues. Trimming at V came to 4 bases and at J to 6 bases, leaving 4 bases not matched to a gene. This CDR3 reads CASSLTGLAAGELFF. CDR3 DNA sequence: TGCGCCAGCAGCCTGACGGGACTAGCGGCCGGGGAGCTGTTTTTT.

This clone was seen a few times. The J gene is TRBJ2-7, the V gene TRBV7-9, with D hard to call. The CDR3 runs 11 residues. Germline CDR1 is SEHNR and CDR2 is FQNEAQ (reference sequence). V was clipped by 5 bases and J by 1 base, with 3 bases between them. The CDR3 DNA reads TGTGCCAGCAGCCTTTCCTACGAGCAGTACTTC. It is translated as CASSLSYEQYF.

Only a few counts were recorded for this clone. Other nucleotide sequences from this sample produce the same CDR3. The rearrangement links TRBV5-8 to TRBJ2-1, with 8 bases lining up with TRBD1. The CDR3 is 15 residues long. V trimming: 5 bases; J trimming: 3 bases; junction bases outside the gene matches: 7. The germline gives CDR1 SGHTS, CDR2 YDEGEE. The CDR3 region has the DNA TGTGCCAGCAGTCTGGGACAGGAAGTCTACAATGAGCAGTTCTTC. Its protein is CASSLGQEVYNEQFF.

Many counts were recorded for this clone. The chain uses TRBV7-2 and TRBJ2-7; the D gene is possibly TRBD1 (5 bases). Germline loops: CDR1 SGHTA, CDR2 FQGNSA. This CDR3 contains 13 residues. Trimming removed 2 bases from V and 7 bases from J, with 12 bases in between. The CDR3 DNA reads TGTGCCAGCAGCTTAAGTCAGGGTCGAGAGCAGTACTTC. The encoded protein is CASSLSQGREQYF. Based on the CDR3 plus reference TRBV7-2 and TRBJ2-7, the full variable domain is GAGVSQSPSNKVTEKGKDVELRCDPISGHTALYWYRQSLGQGLEFLIYFQGNSAPDKSGLPSDRFSAERTGGSVSTLTIQRTQQEDSAVYLCASSLSQGREQYFGPGTRLTVT.

This clone was seen many times. This chain connects TRBV23-1 to TRBJ2-5; 10 bases are shared with TRBD2. TRBV23-1 is an ORF; its function is uncertain. V shed 4 bases, J shed 2 bases, and the junction held 7 bases outside the gene matches. CDR3 length: 16 residues. The DNA for the CDR3 is TGCGCCAGCAGTCGGGGGCTAGCGGGAGTTCAAGAGACCCAGTACTTC. The encoded protein is CASSRGLAGVQETQYF.

At least ten counts were recorded for this clone. This chain connects TRBV7-9 to TRBJ2-7; D uncertain. This CDR3 has 13 residues. CDR1 and CDR2 from the germline V gene are SEHNR and FQNEAQ (reference sequence). Trimming left V 8 bases short and J 2 bases short, with 13 bases between. CDR3: CASGMLETYEQYF. The CDR3 bases are TGTGCCAGCGGTATGTTGGAGACCTACGAGCAGTACTTC.